This section outlines one T cell receptor beta chain sequence together with its context. This sample stems from a study of blood T cell repertoires in COVID-19. Seattle enrolled patients during active infection and tracked them longitudinally. Generated by immunoSEQ multiplex PCR, the TCRdb table keeps only in-frame clones and is missing some. The sample holds approximately 300,000 clones, approximately 90% seen once. CDR3 length: 17 amino acids. Trimming removed 0 bases from V and 6 bases from J; junction bases left unmatched: 6. Germline CDR1 is SGDLS and CDR2 is YYNGEE. The chain uses TRBV9 and TRBJ2-2, with 12 bases identical to TRBD2. This receptor was identified in a woman in her twenties or thirties with COVID-19, enrolled during active disease. The sample consisted of peripheral blood. CDR3 in amino acids: CASSVEGLAGGAGELFF. The DNA of the CDR3 is TGTGCCAGCAGCGTAGAAGGGCTAGCGGGAGGGGCCGGGGAGCTGTTTTTT.